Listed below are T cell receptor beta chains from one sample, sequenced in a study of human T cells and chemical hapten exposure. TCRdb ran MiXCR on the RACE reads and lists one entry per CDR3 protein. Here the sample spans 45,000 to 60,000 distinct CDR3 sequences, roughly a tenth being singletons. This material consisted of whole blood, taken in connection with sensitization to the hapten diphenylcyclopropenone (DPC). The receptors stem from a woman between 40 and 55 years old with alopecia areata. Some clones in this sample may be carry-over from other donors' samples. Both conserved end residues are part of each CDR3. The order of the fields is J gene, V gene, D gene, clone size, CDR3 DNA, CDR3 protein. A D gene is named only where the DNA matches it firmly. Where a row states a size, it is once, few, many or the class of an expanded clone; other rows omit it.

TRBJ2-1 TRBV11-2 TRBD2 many TGTGCCAGCAGCCCGCAGAGCGGGGGGGCCGGCAATGAGCAGTTCTTC CASSPQSGGAGNEQFF
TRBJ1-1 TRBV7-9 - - TGTGCCAGCAGCTTACAGATAGAGAACACTGAAGCTTTCTTT CASSLQIENTEAFF
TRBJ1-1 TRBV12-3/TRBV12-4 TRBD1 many TGTGCCAGCAGGCCGACAGGGGGGTTTACTGAAGCTTTCTTT CASRPTGGFTEAFF
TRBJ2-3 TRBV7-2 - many TGTGCCAGCAGCCACGGGCGTCCGGGCCCCGCCCGCGATACGCAGTATTTT CASSHGRPGPARDTQYF
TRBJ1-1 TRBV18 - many TGTGCCAGCGGAGACGGGGGTTTGACTGAAGCTTTCTTT CASGDGGLTEAFF
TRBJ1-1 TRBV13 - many TGTGCCAGCAGCTTCGGGACCACGAACACTGAAGCTTTCTTT CASSFGTTNTEAFF
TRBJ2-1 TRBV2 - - TGTGCCAGCAGTGAAGCGCGGCAGGGGATGAGCTCCTACAATGAGCAGTTCTTC CASSEARQGMSSYNEQFF
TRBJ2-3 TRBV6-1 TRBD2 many TGTGCCAGCAGTGAAGCGCCGGGTAGCGGGGCAGATACGCAGTATTTT CASSEAPGSGADTQYF
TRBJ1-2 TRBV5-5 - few TGTGCCAGCGGAAGCGGCTATGGCTACACCTTC CASGSGYGYTF
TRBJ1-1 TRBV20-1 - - TGCAGTGCTAGGGGACCCGGGAACACTGAAGCTTTCTTT CSARGPGNTEAFF
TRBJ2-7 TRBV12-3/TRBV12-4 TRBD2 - TGTGCCAGCAGGAGGGGAGGGGCCCACGAGCAGTACTTC CASRRGGAHEQYF
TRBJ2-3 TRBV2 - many TGTGCCAGCAGCGGTGGGCTGAGAGGTGGTGGCACAGATACGCAGTATTTT CASSGGLRGGGTDTQYF
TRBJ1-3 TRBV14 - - TGTGCCAACAGCCAACCTTCTGGAAACACCATATATTTT CANSQPSGNTIYF
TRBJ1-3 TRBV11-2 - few TGTGCCAGCAGCCCACGAGCCGGAAGGTCTGGAAACACCATATATTTT CASSPRAGRSGNTIYF
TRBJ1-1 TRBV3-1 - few TGTGCCAGCAGCCCCCTTGGGAACACTGAAGCTTTCTTT CASSPLGNTEAFF
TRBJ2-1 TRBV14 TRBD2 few TGTGCCAGCAGCCATGGACTAGCGGGGGGGACATACAATGAGCAGTTCTTC CASSHGLAGGTYNEQFF
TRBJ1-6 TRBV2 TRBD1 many TGTGCCAGCTTGGGGTCCGGACAGGACAATTCACCCCTCCACTTT CASLGSGQDNSPLHF
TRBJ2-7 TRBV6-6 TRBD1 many TGTGCCAGCAGTTACTCGATACAGGGGGGTTTGTACGAGCAGTACTTC CASSYSIQGGLYEQYF
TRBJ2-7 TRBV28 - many TGTGCCAGCAGTTTTGAGGCTTGGGGGGGCAGATACGAGCAGTACTTC CASSFEAWGGRYEQYF
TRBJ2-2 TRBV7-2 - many TGTGCCAGCAGCTTAGGCAGAAACACCGGGGAGCTGTTTTTT CASSLGRNTGELFF
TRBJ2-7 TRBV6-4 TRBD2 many TGTGCCAGCAGTGAGAGGGAGGGAGTCTACGAGCAGTACTTC CASSEREGVYEQYF
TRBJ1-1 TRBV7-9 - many TGTGCCAGCAGCTTATCAGGGCATCGGGTGAACACTGAAGCTTTCTTT CASSLSGHRVNTEAFF
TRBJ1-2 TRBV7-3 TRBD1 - TGTGCCAGCAGCTCGGGACAGGGTTATGGCTACACCTTC CASSSGQGYGYTF
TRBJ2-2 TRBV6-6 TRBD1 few TGTGCCAGCAGGGGGACAGGAGGGACCGGGGAGCTGTTTTTT CASRGTGGTGELFF
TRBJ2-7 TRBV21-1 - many TGTGCCGGACTCCGGGACAGGTGTCGCGAGCAGTACTTC CAGLRDRCREQYF
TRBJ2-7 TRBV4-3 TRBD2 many TGCGCCAGCAGCCAGGATTGGACTAGCGGGGGGCGAGGGGAGCAGTACTTC CASSQDWTSGGRGEQYF
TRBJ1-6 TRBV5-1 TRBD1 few TGCGCCAGCAGCTTAGGGAAAACAGGGGGCTCACCCCTCCACTTT CASSLGKTGGSPLHF
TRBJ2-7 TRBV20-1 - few TGCAGTGCTAGAGAAAGTCAGGGTCCCTCCTACGAGCAGTACTTC CSARESQGPSYEQYF
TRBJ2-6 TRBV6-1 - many TGTGCCAGCAGTGAAGATGGCTCTGGGGCCAACGTCCTGACTTTC CASSEDGSGANVLTF
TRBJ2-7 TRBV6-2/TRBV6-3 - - TGTGCCAGCAGTAAAAGGGGACGGTGGGACCTCGAGCAGTACTTC CASSKRGRWDLEQYF
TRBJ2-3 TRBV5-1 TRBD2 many TGCGCCAGCAGCTTGAGTTGGGCTAGCGGGGGAAGCACAGATACGCAGTATTTT CASSLSWASGGSTDTQYF
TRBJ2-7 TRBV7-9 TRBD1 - TGTGCCAGCGAGGGACAGGGGCGCTACGAGCAGTACTTC CASEGQGRYEQYF
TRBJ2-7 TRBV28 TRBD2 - TGTGCCAGCAGTTCCCTCGAAGGACTAGCGGCAATGGGGCAGTACTTC CASSSLEGLAAMGQYF
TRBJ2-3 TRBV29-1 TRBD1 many TGCAGCATACAGGGGGCCCCCGGCACAGATACGCAGTATTTT CSIQGAPGTDTQYF
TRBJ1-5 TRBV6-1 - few TGTGCCAGCAGCCTCGAGACGGGCTCGGGCAATCAGCCCCAGCATTTT CASSLETGSGNQPQHF
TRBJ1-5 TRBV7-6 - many TGTGCCAGCAGCCCACAGCAGGGCCCCAATCAGCCCCAGCATTTT CASSPQQGPNQPQHF
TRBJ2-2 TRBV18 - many TGTGCCAGCTCACCACCGGACAGGAACACCGGGGAGCTGTTTTTT CASSPPDRNTGELFF
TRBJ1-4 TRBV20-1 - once TGCAGTGCTAGAAGGCCGGATGAAAAACTGTTTTTT CSARRPDEKLFF
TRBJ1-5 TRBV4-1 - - TGCGCCAGCAGCCAAGACAGGACCGCCAATCAGCCCCAGCATTTT CASSQDRTANQPQHF
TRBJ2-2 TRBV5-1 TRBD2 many TGCGCCAGCAGCTCCTCCTTAGCGGGGGCCGCGAACACCGGGGAGCTGTTTTTT CASSSSLAGAANTGELFF
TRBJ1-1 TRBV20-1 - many TGCAGAGCTACTTCGGAGGTTGAAGCTTTCTTT CRATSEVEAFF
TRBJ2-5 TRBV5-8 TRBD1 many TGTGCCAGCAGCTTCGGGACAGGGGGCGTAGAGACCCAGTACTTC CASSFGTGGVETQYF
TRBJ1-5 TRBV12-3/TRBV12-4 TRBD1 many TGTGCCAGCAGTTCCACAGGGGTAAATCAGCCCCAGCATTTT CASSSTGVNQPQHF
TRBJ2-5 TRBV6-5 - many TGTGCCAGCAGTTACTCGAACGTTGGTTCAGAGACCCAGTACTTC CASSYSNVGSETQYF
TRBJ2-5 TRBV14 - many TGTGCCAGCAGCCAAGGGGCAACGGAGACCCAGTACTTC CASSQGATETQYF
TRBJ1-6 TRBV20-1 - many TGCAGTGCGCTCTCCGGGGCTCCTATTTCACCCCTCCACTTT CSALSGAPISPLHF
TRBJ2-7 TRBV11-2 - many TGTGCCAGCAGCTCCAGGTACCCAGTCTCCTACGAGCAGTACTTC CASSSRYPVSYEQYF
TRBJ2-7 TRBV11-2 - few TGTGCCAGCAGCTTAGAGGGCGAGCAGTACTTC CASSLEGEQYF
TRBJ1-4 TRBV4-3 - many TGCGCCAGCAGCCGGGAGTCGATCGGGGGCTCTAATGAAAAACTGTTTTTT CASSRESIGGSNEKLFF
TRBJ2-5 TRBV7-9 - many TGTGCCAGCAGCTCAGTCGGCGAGACCCAGTACTTC CASSSVGETQYF
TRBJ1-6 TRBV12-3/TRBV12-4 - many TGTGCCAGCAGTTTATCGGGACGGCAGAATTCACCCCTCCACTTT CASSLSGRQNSPLHF
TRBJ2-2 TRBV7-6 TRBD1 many TGTGCCAGCAGCTTAGCCGGGACAGGGGGCCCCACCGGGGAGCTGTTTTTT CASSLAGTGGPTGELFF
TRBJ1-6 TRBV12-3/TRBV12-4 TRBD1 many TGTGCCAGCACCTTACAGGGGAGATCACCCCTCCACTTT CASTLQGRSPLHF
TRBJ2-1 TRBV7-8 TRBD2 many TGTGCCAGCAGCTTTTCTAGCGGGGGCCTTGGGGGATACAATGAGCAGTTCTTC CASSFSSGGLGGYNEQFF
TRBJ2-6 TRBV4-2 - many TGTGCCAGCAGCCAAGACTTCCAAGTCTCTGGGGCCAACGTCCTGACTTTC CASSQDFQVSGANVLTF
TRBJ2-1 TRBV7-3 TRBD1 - TGTGCCAGCAGCTCCCTGGTAGGGGGCCATGAGCAGTTCTTC CASSSLVGGHEQFF
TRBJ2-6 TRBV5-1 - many TGCGCCAGCAGCTTGCAGGGTCCTGGGGCCAACGTCCTGACTTTC CASSLQGPGANVLTF